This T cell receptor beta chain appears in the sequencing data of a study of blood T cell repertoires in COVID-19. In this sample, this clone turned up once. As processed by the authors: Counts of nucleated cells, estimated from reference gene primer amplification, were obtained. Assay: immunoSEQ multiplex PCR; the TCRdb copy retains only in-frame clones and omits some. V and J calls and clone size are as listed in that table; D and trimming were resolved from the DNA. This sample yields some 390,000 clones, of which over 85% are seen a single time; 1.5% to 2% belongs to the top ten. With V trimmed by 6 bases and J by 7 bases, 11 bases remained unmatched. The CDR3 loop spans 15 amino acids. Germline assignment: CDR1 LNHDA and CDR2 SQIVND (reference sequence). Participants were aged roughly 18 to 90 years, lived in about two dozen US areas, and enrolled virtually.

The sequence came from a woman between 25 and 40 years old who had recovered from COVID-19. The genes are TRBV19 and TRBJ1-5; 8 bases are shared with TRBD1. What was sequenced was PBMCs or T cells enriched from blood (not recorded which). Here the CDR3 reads CASSTGQGGGQPQHF. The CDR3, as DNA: TGTGCCAGTAGCACAGGACAGGGAGGAGGACAGCCCCAGCATTTT. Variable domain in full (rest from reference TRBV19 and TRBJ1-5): DGGITQSPKYLFRKEGQNVTLSCEQNLNHDAMYWYRQDPGQGLRLIYYSQIVNDFQKGDIAEGYSVSREKKESFPLTVTSAQKNPTAFYLCASSTGQGGGQPQHFGDGTRLSIL.